The next 13 T cell receptor beta chains were all read from a single sample in a study of cytomegalovirus exposure and HLA in healthy donors. The PCR had 60 Vbeta and 13 Jbeta primers. Clones were sequenced by immunoSEQ multiplex PCR, and TCRdb holds only the in-frame ones, with some missing. The sample contains about 190,000 clones, around 81% of which appear only once. Sequencing was performed on PBMCs. The receptors here all came from a young woman in good health and CMV-seropositive.

The V and J genes are TRBV30 and TRBJ2-4; 7 bases fit TRBD2. CDR3 size: 14 residues. Germline V CDR1 and CDR2: GTSNPN, SVGIG (reference sequence). Losses at the gene ends were 3 bases for V and 1 base for J; bases not matched to a gene: 3. CDR3 in amino acids: CAWRPGGAKNIQYF. DNA for the CDR3: TGTGCCTGGAGGCCCGGGGGGGCCAAAAACATTCAGTACTTC.

This clone was counted between two and nine times. The chain joins TRBV5-6 to TRBJ1-3, with 12 bases that match TRBD1. Trimming removed 3 bases from V and 1 base from J; junction bases left unmatched: 2. Germline V gives CDR1 SGHDT, CDR2 YYEEEE. The length of the CDR3 is 16 residues. CDR3: CASSWGQGASGNTIYF. The CDR3 DNA sequence: TGTGCCAGCAGCTGGGGACAGGGGGCGTCTGGAAACACCATATATTTT.

The chain combines TRBV6-4 with TRBJ2-1, with D perhaps TRBD2 (7 bases). Trimming cost V 3 bases and J 9 bases, with 12 bases left between them. Germline V gene sequence: CDR1 MRHNA, CDR2 SNTAGT. The CDR3 is 13 residues long. CDR3 protein: CASSESGEGEQFF. The CDR3 nucleotides are TGTGCCAGCAGTGAGTCAGGGGAGGGTGAGCAGTTCTTC.

The chain carries TRBV18 and TRBJ1-4, with TRBD1 matching over 7 bases. This CDR3 contains 15 residues. V lost 2 bases to trimming and J lost 5 bases; unmatched junction nucleotides: 5. Germline CDR1 and CDR2: KGHSH and LQKENI. The CDR3 sequence is CASSPSQGVNEKLFF. The CDR3 DNA reads as TGTGCCAGCTCACCATCCCAGGGGGTAAATGAAAAACTGTTTTTT.

The rearrangement joins TRBV19 to TRBJ2-6; the D gene is possibly TRBD1 (6 bases). Trimming took 5 bases from V and 1 from J, leaving 9 bases between them. The germline gives CDR1 LNHDA, CDR2 SQIVND (reference sequence). The CDR3 length is 15 residues. CDR3 DNA: TGTGCCAGTAGTTTAGGACAGTCTGGGGCCAACGTCCTGACTTTC. As protein: CASSLGQSGANVLTF.

The V call is TRBV7-2, the J call TRBJ1-3; unclear D gene. The germline V gene has CDR1 SGHTA and CDR2 FQGNSA. V lost 5 bases, J lost 1 base, and 18 bases lay in between. The CDR3 has 17 amino acids. The CDR3 DNA is TGTGCCAGCAGCCCCCGAGAGGCCCGGGGATCTGGAAACACCATATATTTT. Translating it yields CASSPREARGSGNTIYF.

In nucleotides, the CDR3 is TGTGCCTTGGGGGGGGGCGGGGTCACTGAAGCTTTCTTT. Translating gives CALGGGGVTEAFF. J is TRBJ1-1 and V is TRBV30; weak D call: TRBD1 (6 bases). This CDR3 comprises 13 residues. Germline V gene sequence: CDR1 GTSNPN, CDR2 SVGIG (reference sequence). The germline V and J ends were trimmed by 7 bases and 4 bases, with 16 bases remaining between them.

The chain links TRBV15 to TRBJ1-3; TRBD1 aligns across 7 bases. Germline V gives CDR1 LNHNV, CDR2 YYDKDF (reference sequence). V was pared by 5 bases and J by 2 bases, with 3 bases of the junction left unmatched. This CDR3 is 14 amino acids long. The CDR3 DNA is TGTGCCACCAGCCCAGGGGGGCCTGGAAACACCATATATTTT. Translated: CATSPGGPGNTIYF.

For the CDR3, the DNA is TGTGCCAGCAGTGAGAACAGTTACGAGCAGTACTTC. This codes for CASSENSYEQYF. The gene calls are TRBV6-1 and TRBJ2-7, with D hard to call. This CDR3 spans 12 amino acids. From germline, CDR1 is MNHNS and CDR2 SASEGT. V was trimmed by 3 bases and J by 4 bases, leaving 7 bases between them.

V is TRBV6-4 and J is TRBJ2-3; 12 positions agree with TRBD2. The CDR3 spans 15 residues. With 5 bases clipped from V and 2 bases from J, the junction kept 2 bases outside the gene matches. From germline, CDR1 is MRHNA and CDR2 SNTAGT. The CDR3 DNA reads TGTGCCAGCAGTAGGACTAGCGGGGCCACAGATACGCAGTATTTT. It encodes CASSRTSGATDTQYF.

The chain carries TRBV5-5 and TRBJ2-1; 10 nucleotides align to TRBD1. The V gene's germline CDR1 is SGHKS and CDR2 YYEKEE (reference sequence). The CDR3 covers 16 residues. The V and J ends lost 3 bases and 7 bases, in that order; junction bases with no gene match: 10. In nucleotides, the CDR3 is TGTGCCAGCAGCTCAACGACGACAGGGGGCACGAATGAGCAGTTCTTC. Encoded protein: CASSSTTTGGTNEQFF.

The chain has TRBV7-8 and TRBJ2-7; possible D gene TRBD1, 5 bases. This CDR3 has 12 amino acids. Germline loops: CDR1 SGHVS, CDR2 FQNEAQ. Trimming took off 3 bases at V and 4 bases at J, with 7 bases between the two ends. CDR3 residues: CASSFWTYEQYV. The CDR3 DNA follows: TGTGCCAGCAGCTTCTGGACATACGAGCAGTACGTC.

The chain couples TRBV11-2 to TRBJ2-7; D unclear. Germline CDR1 SGHAT, CDR2 FQNNGV. The CDR3 is made up of 11 amino acids. V lost 5 bases to trimming and J lost 7 bases, with 9 bases between them. The CDR3 bases are TGTGCCAGCAGCGCGCTGAGGGAGCAGTACTTC. This encodes CASSALREQYF. The full variable domain, with the rest looked up from reference TRBV11-2 and TRBJ2-7, is EAGVAQSPRYKIIEKRQSVAFWCNPISGHATLYWYQQILGQGPKLLIQFQNNGVVDDSQLPKDRFSAERLKGVDSTLKIQPAKLEDSAVYLCASSALREQYFGPGTRLTVT.